The T cell receptor (beta chain) described here comes from a study of T-cell reconstitution after alpha-beta-depleted transplantation in children (dated by TCRdb to the mid-2010s). Looking at the study overall: Using TCR repertoire profiling, the study followed T-cell immune reconstitution in a quantitative way in children after TCRalphabeta/CD19-depleted allogeneic hematopoietic cell transplantation. The investigation overall reported the following: Hyperexpanded clone frequencies declined over subsequent months; after one year, T-cell counts and TCRbeta diversity were mostly attributed to newly produced T cells. Apparently early alphabetaT-cell count recovery about two months after transplant reportedly relied on only several hundred rapidly expanded clones derived from non-depleted graft cells. In some patients, the high TCRbeta diversity seen at day 60 was put down to recipient T cells and intrathymic progenitors that had survived conditioning.

The junction carries 17 bases between V and J, which are trimmed by 1 base and 8 bases respectively. CDR1 and CDR2 are drawn from the germline V gene (reference sequence): DFQATT, SNEGSKA. The CDR3 starts with the cysteine, ends with the phenylalanine, and has 14 residues. The sequence is cut down to CDR3 DNA, 42 bases in frame from base 1. Sample treatment or condition, as interpreted from the label and publication: allogeneic hematopoietic cell transplantation with graft depleted of TCRalphabeta T cells and CD19 B cells. Transplant recipients were children who received TCRalphabeta/CD19-depleted allogeneic hematopoietic cell grafts. Receptors were amplified or captured by PCR. TCRdb lists the instrument as Illumina HiSeq 2500. TCR library preparation used molecular barcoding, with unique molecular identifiers applied to normalize quantification of the TCRbeta repertoire. The public reads were reanalyzed by TCRdb: fastp trimming at Q25, MiXCR alignment, in-frame beta chains only. Every distinct CDR3 protein forms one entry, paired with its most common genes and DNA. The sample table holds 140,000 to 150,000 distinct CDR3 sequences, of which 7.5% to 9% were seen once. Around 18% of the sample is in the top ten clones.

This clonotype was counted only a few times. The antigen it recognizes is unknown. Base-call qualities are not available, and no considerably larger clone is one nucleotide away. In this chain, TRBV20-1 is recombined with TRBJ1-2; a tentative D call is TRBD1 (6 bases match). The source of this sequence is a female patient aged 2-9 years who had a stem cell transplant for congenital amegakaryocytic thrombocytopenia, so the T cells may come from the graft donor. The material was PBMCs, mostly from graft donor cells, obtained 180 days after TCRalphabeta/CD19-depleted stem cell transplant. For the CDR3, the sequence is CSARGEAGTKGYTF. The nucleotide sequence reads TGCAGTGCTAGAGGGGAAGCTGGGACAAAAGGCTACACCTTC.